The 21 T cell receptor beta chains in this list originate from one sample, sequenced in a study of blood T cell repertoires in COVID-19 (dated by TCRdb to the early 2020s). The method was the immunoSEQ multiplex PCR assay. TCRdb mirrors the immuneACCESS table, restricted to in-frame sequences. Some clones are absent from its copies; in checked studies, under half trace to an unresolved V gene, and the reason for the others is unknown. This sample lists around 300,000 clones; roughly 88% were detected once. The top ten hold around 5% of the sample. The sequencing sample was made of PBMCs or T cells enriched from blood (not recorded which). The receptors come from a man aged 25-45 years who had recovered from COVID-19.

The chain has TRBV5-1 and TRBJ1-2; D gene ambiguous. The CDR3 is 13 residues long. In germline, CDR1 is SGHRS, CDR2 YFSETQ. The V gene lost 4 bases and the J gene lost 2 bases, with 9 bases spanning the gap. The CDR3 sequence: CASSPPGNYGYTF. The CDR3 bases are TGCGCCAGCAGCCCCCCCGGGAACTATGGCTACACCTTC.

This chain joins TRBV6-5 and TRBJ1-6; TRBD1 is a possible D gene (5 bases). CDR3 size: 16 residues. Germline CDR1 is MNHEY and CDR2 is SVGAGI. Trimming took off 2 bases at V and 8 bases at J, with 16 bases between the two ends. CDR3 coding DNA: TGTGCCAGCAGTTACCGAAGGACACGATGGGATTCACCCCTCCACTTT. Amino acid sequence: CASSYRRTRWDSPLHF.

CDR3 nucleotide sequence: TGTGCCAGCGGCCGGACAGGGCTGAGCAATCAGCCCCAGCATTTT. Translating it yields CASGRTGLSNQPQHF. This chain links TRBV27 with TRBJ1-5; 8 bases align to TRBD1. V was pared by 8 bases and J by 1 base, with 7 bases of the junction left unmatched. CDR3 length: 15 residues. CDR1 MNHEY and CDR2 SMNVEV come from the germline V gene (reference sequence).

The rearrangement joins TRBV29-1 to TRBJ2-3; tentative D call: TRBD1 (6 bases). Germline-derived CDR1 and CDR2 are SQVTM and ANQGSEA. Trimming took off 7 bases at V and 1 base at J, with 15 bases between the two ends. The CDR3 extends over 14 amino acids. The CDR3 region has the DNA TGCAGCGGACAAACAGGGTACGGCACAGATACGCAGTATTTT. Translation: CSGQTGYGTDTQYF.

The V call is TRBV5-1, the J call TRBJ1-4; 7 nucleotides line up with TRBD1. Germline values: CDR1 SGHRS, CDR2 YFSETQ. CDR3 size: 14 residues. J was trimmed by 4 bases and V by 4 bases; bases with no gene match: 4. CDR3 amino acids: CASSPGGSNEKLFF. Written as DNA, the CDR3 is TGCGCCAGCAGCCCAGGGGGAAGTAATGAAAAACTGTTTTTT. Full variable domain (remainder filled in from reference TRBV5-1 and TRBJ1-4): KAGVTQTPRYLIKTRGQQVTLSCSPISGHRSVSWYQQTPGQGLQFLFEYFSETQRNKGNFPGRFSGRQFSNSRSEMNVSTLELGDSALYLCASSPGGSNEKLFFGSGTQLSVL.

This chain connects TRBV21-1 to TRBJ1-3. TRBV21-1 constitutes a pseudogene. CDR3 size: 14 residues. Here the CDR3 DNA reads TGTGCCAGCAGCAAGTTTTACTCTGGAAACACCATATATTTT. The encoded protein is CASSKFYSGNTIYF.

The chain combines TRBV10-1 with TRBJ1-1; the match to TRBD1 covers 7 bases. Germline V gene data show CDR1 as WNHNN and CDR2 as SYGVQD (reference sequence). The CDR3 is made up of 13 amino acids. V lost 6 bases, J lost 2 bases, and 3 bases stayed unmatched. CDR3 DNA sequence: TGCGCCAGCAGGACAGGGATTAACACTGAAGCTTTCTTT. It specifies CASRTGINTEAFF.

This rearrangement joins TRBV4-1 to TRBJ1-1, with D possibly being TRBD1 (6 bases). CDR3 size: 14 residues. The V and J ends lost 7 bases and 5 bases respectively, with 17 bases between them. Germline CDR1 MGHRA, CDR2 YSYEKL. In nucleotides, the CDR3 is TGCGCCAGCACCTCGGACAGTTTGGGAACTGAAGCTTTCTTT. Translated, it gives CASTSDSLGTEAFF.

This chain joins TRBV5-1 and TRBJ1-2; TRBD1 aligns across 7 bases. V shed 2 bases, J shed 2 bases, and the junction held 0 bases outside the gene matches. CDR1 and CDR2 from the germline V gene are SGHRS and YFSETQ. The CDR3 is made up of 13 amino acids. In DNA, the CDR3 is TGCGCCAGCAGCTTACAGGGGAACTATGGCTACACCTTC. Translation: CASSLQGNYGYTF. Based on the CDR3 plus reference TRBV5-1 and TRBJ1-2, the full variable domain is KAGVTQTPRYLIKTRGQQVTLSCSPISGHRSVSWYQQTPGQGLQFLFEYFSETQRNKGNFPGRFSGRQFSNSRSEMNVSTLELGDSALYLCASSLQGNYGYTFGSGTRLTVV.

This clone was recorded a few times. This chain's CDR3 is CASSTDRALSYEQYF. The DNA of the CDR3 is TGTGCCAGCAGCACGGACAGAGCCCTCTCCTACGAGCAGTACTTC. The chain is built from TRBV5-4 and TRBJ2-7; tentatively, D is TRBD1 (6 bases). This CDR3 is built from 15 residues. The V gene's germline CDR1 is SGHNT and CDR2 YYREEE (reference sequence). Trimming shortened V by 4 bases and J by 0 bases, and 14 bases separated the two germline ends.

This rearrangement joins TRBV6-6 to TRBJ2-3, with D tentatively TRBD1 (6 bases). The V gene lost 2 bases and the J gene lost 4 bases, with 13 bases spanning the gap. CDR3 size: 15 residues. Looked up from germline, CDR1 is MNHNY and CDR2 is SVGAGI (reference sequence). The CDR3 region is CASSYRDNVADTQYF. CDR3 nucleotides: TGTGCCAGCAGTTACAGGGACAATGTGGCAGATACGCAGTATTTT.

J is TRBJ1-1 and V is TRBV27, with 10 bases aligning to TRBD1. J lost 3 bases, V lost 1 base, and 8 bases had no gene match. The CDR3 is 17 amino acids. Germline-derived CDR1 and CDR2 are MNHEY and SMNVEV (reference sequence). The CDR3 DNA reads TGTGCCAGCAGTTTATACCCCCCCGGGACAGGGGACACTGAAGCTTTCTTT. Protein sequence: CASSLYPPGTGDTEAFF.

The CDR3 reads CASSVTPAGQPIYNSPLHF. The CDR3 nucleotides are TGTGCCAGCAGTGTCACACCTGCGGGACAGCCTATCTATAATTCACCCCTCCACTTT. This sequence joins TRBV6-1 and TRBJ1-6, with 7 bases that match TRBD1. The V gene end was trimmed by 4 bases and the J gene end by 3 bases; junction bases not matched to a gene: 15. CDR1 is MNHNS and CDR2 is SASEGT in the germline V gene. The CDR3 is made up of 19 amino acids.

This chain joins TRBV5-1 and TRBJ1-6; weak D call: TRBD1 (6 bases). Germline values: CDR1 SGHRS, CDR2 YFSETQ. The CDR3 runs 15 residues. Trimming shortened V by 2 bases and J by 10 bases, and 16 bases separated the two germline ends. DNA of the CDR3: TGCGCCAGCAGCTTCAGACAGGAAAGTAGCTCACCCCTCCACTTT. It yields the protein CASSFRQESSSPLHF.

On this clone itself: A read error may produce the germline difference seen at one junction end. This chain links TRBV19 with TRBJ2-1, with D possibly TRBD2 on 6 matching bases. The CDR3 is 12 amino acids. Germline-derived CDR1 and CDR2 are LNHDA and SQIVND (reference sequence). CDR3 region: CAGSIRDYEQFF. DNA for the CDR3: TGTGCCGGTAGTATTAGGGACTATGAGCAGTTCTTC.

This chain joins TRBV18 and TRBJ1-2; 9 positions match TRBD1. CDR3 length: 15 amino acids. Germline V gene lookup returns CDR1 KGHSH and CDR2 LQKENI. The ends lost 3 bases at V and 2 bases at J; junction bases unmatched: 4. The CDR3 sequence is CASSPGQGSNYGYTF. The CDR3 DNA sequence: TGTGCCAGCTCACCGGGACAGGGAAGCAACTATGGCTACACCTTC.

V is TRBV6-1 and J is TRBJ1-5; 8 nucleotides match TRBD1. V shed 3 bases, J shed 4 bases, and the junction held 8 bases outside the gene matches. This CDR3 is 16 amino acids long. The germline gives CDR1 MNHNS, CDR2 SASEGT. This CDR3 is CASSDPRDRPNQPQHF. CDR3 in DNA: TGTGCCAGCAGTGACCCAAGGGACAGGCCAAATCAGCCCCAGCATTTT.

The V gene is TRBV7-8, the J gene TRBJ1-1; D may be TRBD1 (6 bases). The CDR3 runs 15 residues. V dropped 0 bases and J dropped 4 bases, with 12 bases sitting between them. The germline CDR1 and CDR2 sequences are SGHVS and FQNEAQ. CDR3 nucleotide sequence: TGTGCCAGCAGCTTAGCCCCCACAGGGTTCACTGAAGCTTTCTTT. This encodes CASSLAPTGFTEAFF.

This clone was counted a single time. In DNA form, the CDR3 reads TGTGCCAGCAGCTTGCTGTTTGGCAGGGGAGGGACTGAAGCTTTCTTT. It is translated as CASSLLFGRGGTEAFF. The chain employs TRBV5-4 and TRBJ1-1; possibly TRBD1 for D (6 bases). The CDR3 is made up of 16 amino acids. Germline CDR1 is SGHNT and CDR2 is YYREEE (reference sequence). V lost 1 base and J lost 5, with 18 bases in between.

The rearrangement links TRBV7-9 to TRBJ2-1; TRBD1 aligns across 8 bases. V trimming: 4 bases; J trimming: 5 bases; junction bases outside the gene matches: 1. Germline values: CDR1 SEHNR, CDR2 FQNEAQ (reference sequence). This CDR3 has 13 amino acids. The CDR3: CASSSGQDNEQFF. In DNA, the CDR3 is TGTGCCAGCAGCTCGGGACAGGACAATGAGCAGTTCTTC.

The chain uses TRBV19 and TRBJ2-5; TRBD2 matches at 15 bases. The V segment lost 4 bases and the J segment 0 bases; nucleotides outside the gene matches: 18. The CDR3 is made up of 22 amino acids. Germline CDR1 is LNHDA and CDR2 is SQIVND (reference sequence). Here the CDR3 reads CASSKPRTSGGVWSRYQETQYF. CDR3 nucleotide sequence: TGTGCCAGTAGTAAACCTCGGACTAGCGGGGGGGTATGGTCGAGGTACCAAGAGACCCAGTACTTC.